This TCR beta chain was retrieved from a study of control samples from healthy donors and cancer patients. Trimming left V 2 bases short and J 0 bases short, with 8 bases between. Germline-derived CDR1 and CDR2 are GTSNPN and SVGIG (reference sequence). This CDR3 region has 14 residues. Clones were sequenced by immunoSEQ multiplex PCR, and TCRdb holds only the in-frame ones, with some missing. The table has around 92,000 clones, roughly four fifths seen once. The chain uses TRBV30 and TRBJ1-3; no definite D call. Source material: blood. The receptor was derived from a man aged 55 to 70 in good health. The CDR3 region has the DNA TGTGCCTGGAGTCGCGCCCACTCTGGAAACACCATATATTTT. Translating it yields CAWSRAHSGNTIYF.